This T cell receptor (beta chain) derives from a study of Graves' ophthalmopathy and Graves' hyperthyroidism. Using RNA transcripts, the TCR beta CDR3 regions were amplified. An opening RT-PCR round employed HTBI primers and preceded a second-round multiplex PCR. TCRdb fed the multiplex PCR reads into MiXCR, producing one record per CDR3 protein. The table includes roughly 230,000 distinct CDR3 sequences, roughly 21% detected once. From germline, CDR1 is SGDLS and CDR2 YYNGEE. V trimming: 0 bases; J trimming: 4 bases; junction bases outside the gene matches: 5. This CDR3 has 15 amino acids. No donor had other autoimmune disease, uncontrolled infection, pregnancy or lactation. Each diagnosis was determined on the basis of clinical symptoms, serum thyroxine, TRAb, thyroid ultrasound and orbital computed tomography. Study results and limitations: Blood samples also showed most expanded thyroid clonotypes exceeding 0.001 frequency.

This clonotype showed up many times. Antigen specificity is unknown. The sample consisted of peripheral blood. The receptor's source is a woman between 45 and 65 years old with Graves' ophthalmopathy. The chain employs TRBV9 and TRBJ2-7, with 9 bases lining up with TRBD2. The CDR3 is CASSVAPGLAYEQYF. CDR3 nucleotide sequence: TGTGCCAGCAGCGTAGCTCCGGGACTAGCTTACGAGCAGTACTTC.